This is a list of T cell receptor beta chains from one sample in a study of regulatory T cells in long-lasting Graves disease. One entry per CDR3 protein, called by TCRdb with MiXCR from the multiplex PCR reads. The sample has approximately 400,000 distinct CDR3 sequences; about 23% are singletons. Here the sequenced sample was peripheral blood mononuclear cells (PBMCs), taken when the disease was refractory, from a patient treated with antithyroid drugs. These receptors came from a woman aged 40 to 49 with Graves disease. CDR3s include the opening cysteine and the closing phenylalanine or tryptophan. The size entry is marked missing in some rows and otherwise reads once, few, many or a size class.

CDR3,J,V,size
CSAPEGGANSPLHF,TRBJ1-6,TRBV20-1,few
CASLSTGGGQPQHF,TRBJ1-5,TRBV2,many
CASSLGLRNTEAFF,TRBJ1-1,TRBV11-2,many
CASSKLREIAEAFF,TRBJ1-1,TRBV28,many
CSAIPGQGASYEQYF,TRBJ2-7,TRBV20-1,-
CASNSGSRNEQFF,TRBJ2-1,TRBV10-2,-
CASSLDQRLPGRGTEAFF,TRBJ1-1,TRBV11-2,many
CASSIDLRALSYNEQFF,TRBJ2-1,TRBV28,few
CASSPGGAGVYEQYF,TRBJ2-7,TRBV13,-
CASSPGTDPRNYNSPLHF,TRBJ1-6,TRBV7-9,-
CASRDSSPSETQYF,TRBJ2-5,TRBV6-1,many
CASRRGLAGAEQFF,TRBJ2-1,TRBV6-2/TRBV6-3,-
CASSLARGRLDEQLF,TRBJ2-1,TRBV7-2,-
CASSLNLGANIQYF,TRBJ2-4,TRBV5-1,-
CSARMDGSNQPQHF,TRBJ1-5,TRBV20-1,few
CASSSSGENTEAFF,TRBJ1-1,TRBV28,many
CSAPPPSDRGLWYEQYF,TRBJ2-7,TRBV20-1,many
CASSDPSGIKETQYF,TRBJ2-5,TRBV6-1,many
CASSYSKGSPLHF,TRBJ1-6,TRBV6-9,many
CASSPRGLPRYEQYF,TRBJ2-7,TRBV28,many
CASSLRGAVLTTDTQYF,TRBJ2-3,TRBV11-1,few
CASSQGGGLAKNIQYF,TRBJ2-4,TRBV28,many
CAISESGRTNTEAFF,TRBJ1-1,TRBV10-3,-
CAWSVQGGSEAFF,TRBJ1-1,TRBV30,few
CASGRQGITYEQYF,TRBJ2-7,TRBV27,-
CASSHWPIIRPQHF,TRBJ1-5,TRBV28,many
CASSPGQVNTGELFF,TRBJ2-2,TRBV19,-
CAIREGQNTEAFF,TRBJ1-1,TRBV10-3,few
CASRLTSGRLADTQYF,TRBJ2-3,TRBV10-2,-
CASSPGGEPPYEQYF,TRBJ2-7,TRBV28,few
CASSAAQVNTEAFF,TRBJ1-1,TRBV10-2,many
CASRHATGWGPTGELFF,TRBJ2-2,TRBV12-3/TRBV12-4,few
CSVEDIWTSYNEQFF,TRBJ2-1,TRBV29-1,many
CASSSGRRGETQYF,TRBJ2-5,TRBV9,many
CASSHRFGTGELFF,TRBJ2-2,TRBV7-9,-
CASSWTGGPYEQYF,TRBJ2-7,TRBV6-1,-
CASSYPGQGYTEAFF,TRBJ1-1,TRBV3-1,few
CASSFDRGKNTEAFF,TRBJ1-1,TRBV6-5,few
CASSLGGDGANVLTF,TRBJ2-6,TRBV5-4,-
CASSFGPRPEAFF,TRBJ1-1,TRBV6-5,many
CAIARSTEQTGELFF,TRBJ2-2,TRBV10-3,-
CASSLSVGCGYTF,TRBJ1-2,TRBV27,-
CASSTLLAGVFNEQFF,TRBJ2-1,TRBV7-2,-
CASSQSLAGGRREQYF,TRBJ2-7,TRBV3-1,-
CASSEQAQGAFF,TRBJ1-1,TRBV2,many
CSARGPGGRGQYF,TRBJ2-7,TRBV20-1,-
CASSAHGTARDLFYGYTF,TRBJ1-2,TRBV28,many
CASMSFTNEKLFF,TRBJ1-4,TRBV3-1,few
CASKGQGVTSQPQHF,TRBJ1-5,TRBV6-1,many
CASSLSTGLAGDEQYF,TRBJ2-7,TRBV28,many
CASSFDVEISPLHF,TRBJ1-6,TRBV27,many
CASSTQGMNQPQHF,TRBJ1-5,TRBV2,many
CSVDPTEFLDFYGYTF,TRBJ1-2,TRBV29-1,many
CASSLAGSGNTIYF,TRBJ1-3,TRBV12-3/TRBV12-4,many
CASSFLSQSSYEQYF,TRBJ2-7,TRBV13,many